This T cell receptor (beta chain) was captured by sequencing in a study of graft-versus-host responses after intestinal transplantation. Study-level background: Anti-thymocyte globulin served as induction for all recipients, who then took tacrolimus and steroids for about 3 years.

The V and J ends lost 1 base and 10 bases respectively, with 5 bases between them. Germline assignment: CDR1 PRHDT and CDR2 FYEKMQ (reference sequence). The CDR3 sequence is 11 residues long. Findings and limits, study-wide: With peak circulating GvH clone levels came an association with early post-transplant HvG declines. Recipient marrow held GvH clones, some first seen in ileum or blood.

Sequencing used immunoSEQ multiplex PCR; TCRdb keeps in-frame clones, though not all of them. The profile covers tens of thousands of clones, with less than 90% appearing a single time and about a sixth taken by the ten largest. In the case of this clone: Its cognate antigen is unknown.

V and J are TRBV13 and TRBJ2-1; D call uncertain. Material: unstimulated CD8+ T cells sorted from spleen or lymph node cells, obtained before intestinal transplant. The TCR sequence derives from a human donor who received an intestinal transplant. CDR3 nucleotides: TGTGCCAGCAGCTTAGTCTACGAGCAGTTCTTC. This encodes CASSLVYEQFF.